This T cell receptor (beta chain) was observed in a study of blood T cell repertoires in COVID-19. About the research overall: Sample material is recorded as cDNA or gDNA derived from T cells, B-cell-depleted T cells, or PBMCs.

Looked up from germline, CDR1 is KGHSH and CDR2 is LQKENI. The CDR3 is 15 residues long. Trimming at V came to 3 bases and at J to 4 bases, leaving 5 bases not matched to a gene. TCRdb's table, derived via immunoSEQ multiplex PCR, lists solely in-frame clones and lacks some. The sample yields about 45,000 clones, roughly nine tenths seen once. The rearrangement joins TRBV18 to TRBJ2-2, with TRBD2 matching 7 bases. Material: peripheral blood. This sequence originates from a human donor in a cohort sampled during active COVID-19. In nucleotides, the CDR3 is TGTGCCAGCTCACCTGGACTAGTCGGCACCGGGGAGCTGTTTTTT. Its protein product is CASSPGLVGTGELFF.